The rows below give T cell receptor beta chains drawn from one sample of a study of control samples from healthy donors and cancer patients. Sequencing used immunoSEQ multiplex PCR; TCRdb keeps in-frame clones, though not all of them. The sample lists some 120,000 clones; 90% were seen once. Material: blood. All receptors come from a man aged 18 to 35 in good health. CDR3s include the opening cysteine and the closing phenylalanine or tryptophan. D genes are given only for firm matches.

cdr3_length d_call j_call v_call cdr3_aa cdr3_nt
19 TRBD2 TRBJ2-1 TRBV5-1 CASSLEGTSGFTGYNEQFF TGCGCCAGCAGCTTGGAGGGAACTAGCGGGTTTACCGGGTACAATGAGCAGTTCTTC
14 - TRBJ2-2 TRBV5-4 CASSSFGTGGELFF TGTGCCAGCAGCTCATTCGGGACTGGGGGGGAGCTGTTTTTT
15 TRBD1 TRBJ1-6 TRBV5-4 CASSLRQGDNSPLHF TGTGCCAGCAGCTTACGACAGGGGGATAATTCACCCCTCCACTTT
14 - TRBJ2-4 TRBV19 CASSPQGAKNIQYF TGTGCCAGTAGTCCACAGGGAGCCAAAAACATTCAGTACTTC
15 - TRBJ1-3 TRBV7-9 CASSRGTLAGNTIYF TGTGCCAGCAGCCGCGGGACACTTGCTGGAAACACCATATATTTT
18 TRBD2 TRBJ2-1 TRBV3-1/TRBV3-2 CASSQDRDSGASGNEQFF TGTGCCAGCAGCCAAGATAGGGATAGCGGGGCTAGTGGGAATGAGCAGTTCTTC
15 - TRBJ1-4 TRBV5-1 CASSLVGTGYEKLFF TGCGCCAGCAGCTTGGTGGGGACGGGATATGAAAAACTGTTTTTT
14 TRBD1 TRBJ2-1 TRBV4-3 CASSLDRGWLEQFF TGCGCCAGCAGCCTGGACAGGGGATGGCTTGAGCAGTTCTTC
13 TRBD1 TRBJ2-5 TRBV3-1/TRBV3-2 CASQTGALETQYF TGTGCCAGCCAAACAGGGGCATTAGAGACCCAGTACTTC
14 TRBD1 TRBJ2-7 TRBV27 CASRTGQGAHEQYF TGTGCCAGCAGAACGGGACAGGGGGCCCACGAGCAGTACTTC
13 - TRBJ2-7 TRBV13 CASSFQDTLEQYF TGTGCCAGCAGCTTCCAGGACACCCTCGAGCAGTACTTC
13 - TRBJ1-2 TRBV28 CASTPGGLYGYTF TGTGCCAGCACCCCGGGCGGGCTCTATGGCTACACCTTC
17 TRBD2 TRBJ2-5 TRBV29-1 CSVERLTSGKYQETQYF TGCAGCGTTGAACGACTAACTAGCGGGAAGTACCAAGAGACCCAGTACTTC
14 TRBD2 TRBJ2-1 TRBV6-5 CASSSELAAQEQFF TGTGCCAGCAGCTCCGAACTAGCGGCACAGGAGCAGTTCTTC
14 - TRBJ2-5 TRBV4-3 CASSQRTGLETQYF TGCGCCAGCAGCCAACGGACGGGGTTGGAGACCCAGTACTTC
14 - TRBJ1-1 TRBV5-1 CASSLAQTNTEAFF TGCGCCAGCAGCTTGGCACAGACAAACACTGAAGCTTTCTTT
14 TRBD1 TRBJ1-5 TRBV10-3 CAISARDREQPQHF TGTGCCATCAGTGCGCGAGACAGGGAACAGCCCCAGCATTTT
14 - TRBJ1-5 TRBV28 CASSSSRQRQPQHF TGTGCCAGCAGTTCCTCCCGACAGCGTCAGCCCCAGCATTTT
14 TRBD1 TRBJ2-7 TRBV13 CASSPRQGARGQYF TGTGCCAGCAGCCCCAGACAGGGGGCGCGGGGGCAGTACTTC
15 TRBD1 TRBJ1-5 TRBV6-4 CASSETGDSNQPQHF TGTGCCAGCAGTGAGACAGGGGATAGCAATCAGCCCCAGCATTTT
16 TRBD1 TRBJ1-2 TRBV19 CASSIDPSGTVYGYTF TGTGCCAGTAGTATCGACCCCTCCGGGACAGTCTATGGCTACACCTTC
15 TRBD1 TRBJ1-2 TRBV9 CASSLRTGLDYGYTF TGTGCCAGCAGCCTCCGGACAGGTTTGGACTATGGCTACACCTTC
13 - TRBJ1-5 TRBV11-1 CASSLQGHQPQHF TGTGCCAGCAGCCTCCAGGGTCATCAGCCCCAGCATTTT
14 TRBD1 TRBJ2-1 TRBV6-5 CASSPGQGYNEQFF TGTGCCAGCAGTCCGGGACAGGGCTACAATGAGCAGTTCTTC
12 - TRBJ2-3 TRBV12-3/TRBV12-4 CASSLGIDTQYF TGTGCCAGCAGTTTAGGAATAGATACGCAGTATTTT
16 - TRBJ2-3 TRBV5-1 CASSAAPLGDTDTQYF TGCGCCAGCAGCGCGGCTCCTTTGGGGGACACAGATACGCAGTATTTT
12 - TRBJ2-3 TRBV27 CASSSGTDTQYF TGTGCCAGCTCCTCTGGCACAGATACGCAGTATTTT
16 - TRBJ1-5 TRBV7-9 CASSPPIQGSNQPQHF TGTGCCAGCAGCCCACCAATACAGGGAAGCAATCAGCCCCAGCATTTT
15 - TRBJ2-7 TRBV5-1 CASSLEPPRQDEQYF TGCGCCAGCAGCTTGGAACCCCCGCGTCAGGACGAGCAGTACTTC
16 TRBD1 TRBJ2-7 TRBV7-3 CASSPSPGQVPYEQYF TGTGCCAGCAGCCCCTCCCCGGGACAGGTCCCCTACGAGCAGTACTTC
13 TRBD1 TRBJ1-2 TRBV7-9 CASSFGDSVSYTF TGTGCCAGCAGCTTCGGGGACAGTGTGAGCTACACCTTC
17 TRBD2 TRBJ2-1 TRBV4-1 CASSQSPGPSGGNEQFF TGCGCCAGCAGCCAATCTCCCGGGCCCAGCGGGGGGAATGAGCAGTTCTTC
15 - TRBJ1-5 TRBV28 CASSSPQGHNQPQHF TGTGCCAGCAGTTCACCCCAGGGACACAATCAGCCCCAGCATTTT
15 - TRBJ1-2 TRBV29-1 CSVEAPGEVNYGYTF TGCAGCGTTGAAGCCCCAGGGGAGGTTAACTATGGCTACACCTTC
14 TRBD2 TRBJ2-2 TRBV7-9 CASSQSSGGGELFF TGTGCCAGCAGCCAAAGCAGCGGGGGCGGGGAGCTGTTTTTT
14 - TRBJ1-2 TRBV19 CASSIGTEVYGYTF TGTGCCAGTAGTATCGGAACAGAAGTCTATGGCTACACCTTC
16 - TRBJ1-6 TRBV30 CAWSVGRSSYNSPLHF TGTGCCTGGAGTGTGGGGCGAAGCTCCTATAATTCACCCCTCCACTTT
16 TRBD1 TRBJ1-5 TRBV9 CASGETGQGSNQPQHF TGTGCCAGCGGCGAAACGGGACAGGGTAGTAATCAGCCCCAGCATTTT
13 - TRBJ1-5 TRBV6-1 CASTYYSNQPQHF TGTGCCAGCACCTACTATAGCAATCAGCCCCAGCATTTT
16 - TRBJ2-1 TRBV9 CASSPLGTSSYNEQFF TGTGCCAGCAGCCCCTTGGGGACCAGCTCCTACAATGAGCAGTTCTTC
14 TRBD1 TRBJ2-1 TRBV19 CASRPGQPNNEQFF TGTGCCAGTAGGCCGGGACAGCCTAACAATGAGCAGTTCTTC
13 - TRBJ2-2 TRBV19 CASSMVRTGELFF TGTGCCAGTAGTATGGTGAGGACCGGGGAGCTGTTTTTT
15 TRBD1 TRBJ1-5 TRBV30 CACRDQGADGQPQHF TGTGCCTGCCGGGATCAGGGGGCCGACGGTCAGCCCCAGCATTTT